The 23 T cell receptor beta chains presented below share a single source sample, sequenced in a study of CD8+ T cells in alopecia areata. RNA, once extracted, was reverse transcribed into cDNA for use as the sequencing template. The table came from immunoSEQ multiplex PCR; TCRdb's copy has only in-frame clones and leaves some out. The table includes about 170,000 clones, just over 65% detected once. Here the sequenced sample was CD8+ T cells sorted from blood, taken at week 0. These receptors originate from a human donor with alopecia areata.

The chain employs TRBV27 and TRBJ1-5, with D possibly TRBD1 on 5 matching bases. V was clipped by 3 bases and J by 2 bases, with 11 bases between them. This CDR3 is 15 amino acids long. Per the germline V gene, CDR1 is MNHEY and CDR2 is SMNVEV (reference sequence). The CDR3: CASSFGQGGNQPQHF. The DNA for the CDR3 is TGTGCCAGCAGTTTTGGGCAGGGCGGCAATCAGCCCCAGCATTTT.

The chain joins TRBV7-2 to TRBJ1-1; the match to TRBD1 covers 8 bases. J gave up 6 bases and V 5 bases, and 8 bases lay outside the gene matches. The CDR3 sequence is 14 residues long. Germline loops: CDR1 SGHTA, CDR2 FQGNSA. CDR3 nucleotides: TGTGCCAGCAGCCAGACCGTCAGGGGGCCTGAAGCTTTCTTT. Translating it yields CASSQTVRGPEAFF.

The genes are TRBV6-5 and TRBJ2-2; perhaps TRBD1 as D (6 bases). The CDR3 is 14 residues long. The germline V gene has CDR1 MNHEY and CDR2 SVGAGI. The germline V and J ends were trimmed by 7 bases and 4 bases, with 13 bases remaining between them. The CDR3 DNA is TGTGCCAGCATGGACAGTCCTTTCACCGGGGAGCTGTTTTTT. Its translation is CASMDSPFTGELFF.

The chain employs TRBV29-1 and TRBJ2-7; D ambiguous. The CDR3 totals 12 residues. V lost 2 bases to trimming and J lost 1 base, with 6 bases between them. The V gene's germline CDR1 is SQVTM and CDR2 ANQGSEA. The DNA of the CDR3 is TGCAGCGTTGAACTCAGTTCCTACGAGCAGTACTTC. Protein: CSVELSSYEQYF.

The rearrangement links TRBV15 to TRBJ2-7; TRBD2 is a possible D gene (5 bases). This CDR3 is 14 amino acids long. The germline V gene has CDR1 LNHNV and CDR2 YYDKDF (reference sequence). Trimming shortened V by 4 bases and J by 2 bases, and 12 bases separated the two germline ends. CDR3 in amino acids: CATSTPRGAYEQYF. Written as DNA, the CDR3 is TGTGCCACCAGCACCCCCCGGGGAGCCTACGAGCAGTACTTC. The complete variable domain, with remaining parts taken from reference TRBV15 and TRBJ2-7, reads DAMVIQNPRYQVTQFGKPVTLSCSQTLNHNVMYWYQQKSSQAPKLLFHYYDKDFNNEADTPDNFQSRRPNTSFCFLDIRSPGLGDTAMYLCATSTPRGAYEQYFGPGTRLTVT.

The CDR3 is CASAIGTGDYEQYF. DNA of the CDR3: TGTGCCAGCGCGATCGGGACAGGTGACTACGAGCAGTACTTC. The V and J genes are TRBV19 and TRBJ2-7; TRBD1 agrees at 8 bases. CDR3 length: 14 amino acids. With 9 bases clipped from V and 3 bases from J, the junction kept 10 bases outside the gene matches. The germline V gene has CDR1 LNHDA and CDR2 SQIVND (reference sequence).

V gene TRBV29-1 combines with J gene TRBJ2-7, with TRBD1 identical over 7 bases. After removal of 7 bases from V and 2 bases from J, the junction contained 5 bases not matched to a gene. This CDR3 spans 12 amino acids. Per the germline V gene, CDR1 is SQVTM and CDR2 is ANQGSEA. The CDR3 sequence is CSAGTAAYEQYF. CDR3 coding DNA: TGCAGCGCCGGGACAGCGGCCTACGAGCAGTACTTC.

This chain uses TRBV30 with TRBJ2-7, with D possibly matching TRBD2 (6 bases). Trimming stripped 1 base from V and 6 bases from J, with 19 bases between. Germline CDR1 and CDR2: GTSNPN and SVGIG (reference sequence). This CDR3 has 15 amino acids. For the CDR3, the DNA is TGTGCCTGGAGTGCTGTAGGGGATCAGGGAGGCGAGCAGTACTTC. As protein: CAWSAVGDQGGEQYF.

The V gene is TRBV30, the J gene TRBJ1-5; D remains ambiguous. Trimming removed 1 base at V and 4 bases at J, with 11 bases between. Looked up from germline, CDR1 is GTSNPN and CDR2 is SVGIG (reference sequence). The CDR3 is 14 amino acids. CDR3 DNA: TGTGCCTGGAGTGGTTCGGGAGTTAATCAGCCCCAGCATTTT. It encodes CAWSGSGVNQPQHF.

The chain combines TRBV7-6 with TRBJ2-5; D remains ambiguous. Germline values: CDR1 SGHVS, CDR2 FNYEAQ. This CDR3 comprises 17 residues. With 1 base removed from V and 2 bases from J, the gap between germline ends came to 17 bases. CDR3 in amino acids: CASSLEVGNMGQETQYF. The CDR3 coding sequence is TGTGCCAGCAGCTTAGAAGTTGGCAACATGGGGCAAGAGACCCAGTACTTC.

This clone was counted between two and nine times. The rearrangement links TRBV29-1 to TRBJ2-2; D gene unclear. The CDR3 extends over 12 amino acids. Germline values: CDR1 SQVTM, CDR2 ANQGSEA. V lost 7 bases and J 7 bases, leaving 13 bases between the germline ends. The CDR3: CSAQPSNGELFF. The CDR3 nucleotides are TGCAGCGCCCAACCGAGTAACGGGGAGCTGTTTTTT.

The chain has TRBV2 and TRBJ1-1; D is unclear. Germline V gene lookup returns CDR1 SNHLY and CDR2 FYNNEI. The V gene lost 5 bases and the J gene lost 4 bases, with 11 bases spanning the gap. This CDR3 spans 13 amino acids. For the CDR3, the DNA is TGTGCCAGCAGTAAAGGGATAGGCACTGAAGCTTTCTTT. Amino acids: CASSKGIGTEAFF.

The V gene is TRBV6-1, the J gene TRBJ2-7; D tentatively reads TRBD1 or TRBD2 (6 bases each). The CDR3 extends over 17 amino acids. Germline values: CDR1 MNHNS, CDR2 SASEGT. Trimming stripped 0 bases from V and 2 bases from J, with 17 bases between. CDR3 nucleotide sequence: TGTGCCAGCAGTGAAGCGCGGTACGGGGGCCTAACCTACGAGCAGTACTTC. Protein: CASSEARYGGLTYEQYF.

CDR3 residues: CASSFTGVFHNEQFF. Written as DNA, the CDR3 is TGCGCCAGCAGCTTCACGGGGGTCTTTCACAATGAGCAGTTCTTC. The chain is built from TRBV5-1 and TRBJ2-1, with D possibly being TRBD2 (6 bases). V lost 2 bases and J 5 bases, leaving 14 bases between the germline ends. From germline, CDR1 is SGHRS and CDR2 YFSETQ. The CDR3 extends over 15 amino acids. The complete variable domain, with remaining parts taken from reference TRBV5-1 and TRBJ2-1, reads KAGVTQTPRYLIKTRGQQVTLSCSPISGHRSVSWYQQTPGQGLQFLFEYFSETQRNKGNFPGRFSGRQFSNSRSEMNVSTLELGDSALYLCASSFTGVFHNEQFFGPGTRLTVL.

This clone turned up a few times. Additional DNA sequences in this sample encode the identical CDR3. The CDR3 DNA reads TGTGCCAGCAGTGGGGGACAGCCGTATTCACCCCTCCACTTT. It specifies CASSGGQPYSPLHF. The chain couples TRBV2 to TRBJ1-6; 7 positions match TRBD1. V dropped 4 bases and J dropped 8; count of bases not matched to a gene: 5. This CDR3 is 14 amino acids long. CDR1 SNHLY and CDR2 FYNNEI come from the germline V gene.

V usage is TRBV2 and J usage is TRBJ2-1; TRBD1 might be the D (5 bases). CDR3 length equals 11 residues. The V gene's germline CDR1 is SNHLY and CDR2 FYNNEI. V dropped 9 bases and J dropped 12 bases, with 15 bases sitting between them. Here the CDR3 reads CASADTSVQFF. DNA for the CDR3: TGTGCCAGTGCGGACACCTCTGTGCAGTTCTTC.

There are a few counts of this clone. The V and J genes are TRBV29-1 and TRBJ1-2; possibly TRBD1 for D (6 bases). The CDR3 runs to 13 residues. Germline V CDR1 and CDR2: SQVTM, ANQGSEA. Trimming left V 2 bases short and J 4 bases short, with 11 bases between. CDR3 nucleotide sequence: TGCAGCGTTGAAAGAGACAGGAGCTATGGCTACACCTTC. It codes for CSVERDRSYGYTF.

This clone was observed a few times. The V gene is TRBV29-1, the J gene TRBJ1-2, with D possibly being TRBD1 (6 bases). Deletions cut 7 bases from V and 6 bases from J, with 6 bases between. Germline CDR1 and CDR2: SQVTM and ANQGSEA. The CDR3 loop spans 9 amino acids. The CDR3 spells CSDRDGYTF. The DNA of the CDR3 is TGCAGCGACAGGGATGGCTACACCTTC. The full variable domain, with the rest looked up from reference TRBV29-1 and TRBJ1-2, is SAVISQKPSRDICQRGTSLTIQCQVDSQVTMMFWYRQQPGQSLTLIATANQGSEATYESGFVIDKFPISRPNLTFSTLTVSNMSPEDSSIYLCSDRDGYTFGSGTRLTVV.

The chain combines TRBV30 with TRBJ2-3, with D uncertain. This CDR3 is built from 14 residues. CDR1 and CDR2 (germline): GTSNPN, SVGIG (reference sequence). V was shortened by 3 bases and J by 1 base, with 11 bases between the two germline ends. Here the CDR3 DNA reads TGTGCCTGGAGCCTCGGCCGGGGCACAGATACGCAGTATTTT. As protein: CAWSLGRGTDTQYF.

This clone is a singleton in its sample. This chain joins TRBV7-9 and TRBJ1-6; a weak D match, TRBD1 (6 bases). The length of the CDR3 is 14 residues. Trimming shortened V by 5 bases and J by 9 bases, and 14 bases separated the two germline ends. Germline V gives CDR1 SEHNR, CDR2 FQNEAQ (reference sequence). The CDR3 DNA follows: TGTGCCAGCAGCCGAACAGGGAGGGGTTCACCCCTCCACTTT. As protein: CASSRTGRGSPLHF.

The rearrangement uses TRBV5-1 and TRBJ2-5, with 7 bases fitting TRBD2. CDR3 length equals 14 residues. Germline V lookup: CDR1 SGHRS, CDR2 YFSETQ. V shed 6 bases and J 2 bases; nucleotides not matched to a gene: 7. CDR3 DNA sequence: TGCGCCAGCACCTACGGCGGGGGACAAGAGACCCAGTACTTC. It encodes CASTYGGGQETQYF.

V usage is TRBV6-5 and J usage is TRBJ1-2; TRBD1 matches 8 bases. The V gene end was trimmed by 4 bases and the J gene end by 6 bases; junction bases not matched to a gene: 4. Germline CDR1 reads MNHEY; CDR2 reads SVGAGI. The CDR3 is 13 amino acids. CDR3 protein: CASSSWTGNGYTF. CDR3 nucleotides: TGTGCCAGCAGTTCCTGGACAGGGAATGGCTACACCTTC.

The genes are TRBV4-1 and TRBJ1-2; no reliable D call. Germline CDR1 is MGHRA and CDR2 is YSYEKL. V lost 0 bases to trimming and J lost 3 bases, with 11 bases between them. The CDR3 extends over 15 amino acids. CDR3 loop: CASSQETVRYYGYTF. CDR3 nucleotides: TGCGCCAGCAGCCAAGAAACTGTCCGCTACTATGGCTACACCTTC.